These 15 T cell receptor beta chains came from one sample sequenced in a study of shared clonotypes between healthy human individuals. Sequenced by immunoSEQ multiplex PCR; TCRdb stores in-frame clones only, minus some. Among about 1.1 million clones listed, around 78% were seen once. The source material was memory CD4+ T cells from PBMCs. Subset specified: CD45RA-negative fraction. The receptor set was obtained from a man aged 18-30 years in good health. Some clones in this sample may be carry-over from other donors' samples.

V usage is TRBV13 and J usage is TRBJ2-3, with 9 nucleotides matching TRBD2. The CDR3 is 18 residues long. V lost 3 bases and J lost 6; bases outside the gene matches: 16. CDR1 and CDR2 from the germline V gene are PRHDT and FYEKMQ (reference sequence). The CDR3 sequence: CASSLGLAGRGHRDTQYF. The CDR3 nucleotides read TGTGCCAGCAGCTTGGGGCTAGCGGGACGTGGTCATCGGGATACGCAGTATTTT.

This sequence joins TRBV7-6 and TRBJ1-3; D not certain. Trimming left V 1 base short and J 0 bases short, with 4 bases between. CDR3 length equals 14 residues. The V gene's germline CDR1 is SGHVS and CDR2 FNYEAQ. The CDR3 region is CASSLGTSGNTIYF. In nucleotides, the CDR3 is TGTGCCAGCAGCTTAGGTACCTCTGGAAACACCATATATTTT.

The chain recombines TRBV28 with TRBJ1-2, with TRBD1 as a possible D gene (6 bases). Germline V gives CDR1 MDHEN, CDR2 SYDVKM. Deletions cut 8 bases from V and 0 bases from J, with 13 bases between. CDR3 length: 14 residues. The CDR3 sequence is CASVGTSTNYGYTF. The DNA of the CDR3 is TGTGCCAGCGTGGGGACATCGACTAACTATGGCTACACCTTC.

About this clone itself: The same CDR3 arises from other DNA sequences in this sample as well. The rearrangement joins TRBV29-1 to TRBJ2-3, with D possibly called TRBD1 or TRBD2 (5 bases each). Trimming removed 3 bases from V and 1 base from J, with 8 bases in between. The CDR3 consists of 13 residues. Germline CDR1 and CDR2: SQVTM and ANQGSEA. The CDR3 sequence is CSVDRGGTDTQYF. CDR3 DNA sequence: TGCAGCGTTGACAGAGGGGGCACAGATACGCAGTATTTT.

The chain recombines TRBV6-6 with TRBJ1-1, with D hard to call. CDR3 length: 13 residues. Trimming took off 7 bases at V and 5 bases at J, with 14 bases between the two ends. The germline CDR1 and CDR2 sequences are MNHNY and SVGAGI (reference sequence). In DNA, the CDR3 is TGTGCCAGCAACCTTGATACGGGGACTGAAGCTTTCTTT. This codes for CASNLDTGTEAFF.

The chain has TRBV7-2 and TRBJ2-5; D is undetermined. Trimming cost V 5 bases and J 5 bases, with 9 bases left between them. Per the germline V gene, CDR1 is SGHTA and CDR2 is FQGNSA. The CDR3 is 12 amino acids. CDR3 protein: CASSSSGETQYF. The CDR3 DNA is TGTGCCAGCAGCAGCTCGGGTGAGACCCAGTACTTC.

The chain joins TRBV18 to TRBJ2-7, with 7 bases lining up with TRBD1. Unmatched junction bases numbered 4, after V lost 0 bases and J lost 2 bases. Germline CDR1 reads KGHSH; CDR2 reads LQKENI. This CDR3 comprises 15 residues. The CDR3 DNA is TGTGCCAGCTCACCACCGGGACAGAAAGCCTACGAGCAGTACTTC. Translating it yields CASSPPGQKAYEQYF. The full variable domain, completed using reference TRBV18 and TRBJ2-7, is NAGVMQNPRHLVRRRGQEARLRCSPMKGHSHVYWYRQLPEEGLKFMVYLQKENIIDESGMPKERFSAEFPKEGPSILRIQQVVRGDSAAYFCASSPPGQKAYEQYFGPGTRLTVT.

The CDR3 is CASSFPLGQGEETQYF. CDR3 DNA sequence: TGTGCCAGCAGCTTTCCTCTGGGACAGGGGGAAGAGACCCAGTACTTC. The genes are TRBV5-8 and TRBJ2-5, with 11 bases aligning to TRBD1. Looked up from germline, CDR1 is SGHTS and CDR2 is YDEGEE. Germline trimming cut 2 bases from V and 3 bases from J; bases unmatched to any gene: 6. The CDR3 covers 16 residues.

CDR3 coding DNA: TGTGCCAGCAGTTACTTTGGCGAAAGCTCCTACAATGAGCAGTTCTTC. Translation: CASSYFGESSYNEQFF. The chain uses TRBV6-6 and TRBJ2-1; D is undetermined. Trimming took off 1 base at V and 0 bases at J, with 10 bases between the two ends. There are 16 residues in the CDR3. Germline V CDR1 and CDR2: MNHNY, SVGAGI (reference sequence).

Comments on this clone: The identical CDR3 is also encoded by other nucleotide sequences in the sample. The genes are TRBV6-5 and TRBJ2-5; possibly TRBD2 for D (6 bases). The germline V gene has CDR1 MNHEY and CDR2 SVGAGI. The CDR3 runs to 14 residues. The V end lost 0 bases, the J end lost 5 bases, and 10 bases lay between the germline ends. The CDR3: CASSYSSGRETQYF. CDR3 DNA sequence: TGTGCCAGCAGTTACTCTAGCGGTCGGGAGACCCAGTACTTC.

This clone was detected only once. This may arise from a read error, as a much more abundant clone is one base away. Other DNA sequences within the sample encode an identical CDR3. This chain joins TRBV7-2 and TRBJ1-5; perhaps TRBD1 as D (6 bases). Germline V gene lookup returns CDR1 SGHTA and CDR2 FQGNSA. The CDR3 consists of 16 residues. This CDR3 reads CASSYPQGGSNQPQHF. The CDR3 DNA is TGCGCCAGCAGCTATCCACAGGGCGGAAGCAATCAGCCCCAGCATTTT.

The gene calls are TRBV4-1 and TRBJ2-2; D not resolved. The germline CDR1 and CDR2 sequences are MGHRA and YSYEKL. V was trimmed by 1 base and J by 6 bases, leaving 15 bases between them. The CDR3 has 16 residues. The CDR3: CASSQGFDTISGELFF. The CDR3 DNA sequence: TGCGCCAGCAGCCAAGGGTTCGACACCATTTCCGGGGAGCTGTTTTTT.

As for this clone: Other DNA sequences of this sample code for an identical CDR3. The chain uses TRBV11-2 and TRBJ1-3; D is uncertain. This CDR3 spans 14 amino acids. Trimming shortened V by 1 base and J by 0 bases, and 4 bases separated the two germline ends. The germline CDR1 and CDR2 sequences are SGHAT and FQNNGV. The CDR3 coding sequence is TGTGCCAGCAGCTTAGGCCGCTCTGGAAACACCATATATTTT. This gives the protein CASSLGRSGNTIYF.

J is TRBJ1-5 and V is TRBV18, with D maybe TRBD1 (5 bases). This CDR3 comprises 15 residues. Trimming shortened V by 3 bases and J by 4 bases, and 13 bases separated the two germline ends. The germline gives CDR1 KGHSH, CDR2 LQKENI. The CDR3 protein is CASSPAWGDNQPQHF. The CDR3 DNA sequence: TGTGCCAGCTCACCCGCCTGGGGGGATAATCAGCCCCAGCATTTT.

The table lists this clone with a few counts. The chain uses TRBV9 and TRBJ2-5; D remains ambiguous. Trimming pared 0 bases from V and 5 bases from J, leaving 14 bases between. This CDR3 is 15 amino acids long. Germline CDR1 and CDR2: SGDLS and YYNGEE. The CDR3 protein is CASSVDGGQRETQYF. DNA of the CDR3: TGTGCCAGCAGCGTAGACGGTGGTCAAAGGGAGACCCAGTACTTC.